The 8 T cell receptor beta chains reported below all come from one sample, sequenced in a study of T cells in Graves' hyperthyroidism and ophthalmopathy. RNA transcripts served as the template for amplifying TCR beta CDR3 regions. The HTBI set primed first-round TCR CDR3 RT-PCR. TCRdb reprocessed the multiplex PCR reads with MiXCR, giving one entry per CDR3 protein. The repertoire holds a few hundred thousand distinct CDR3 sequences, with roughly 22% as singletons. What was sequenced was blood. These receptors came from a woman in her seventies with Graves' ophthalmopathy.

This clonotype was recorded a few times. This sequence joins TRBV12-3 or TRBV12-4 and TRBJ1-5; 8 nucleotides match TRBD1. Germline trimming cut 3 bases from V and 7 bases from J; bases unmatched to any gene: 8. This CDR3 is built from 15 residues. In DNA, the CDR3 is TGTGCCAGCAGTTTTTCAGGGGGCGTTCGACAGCCCCAGCATTTT. Its translation: CASSFSGGVRQPQHF.

The table lists this clonotype with many counts. This rearrangement joins TRBV29-1 to TRBJ2-7; no clear D gene. Deletions cut 4 bases from V and 3 bases from J, with 10 bases between. In germline, CDR1 is SQVTM, CDR2 ANQGSEA. The CDR3 has 12 residues. The DNA for the CDR3 is TGCAGCGTTGGCTACACGCTCTACGAGCAGTACTTC. Its translation is CSVGYTLYEQYF.

Only a few counts were recorded for this clonotype. V gene TRBV7-6 combines with J gene TRBJ2-7, with D possibly TRBD1 on 6 matching bases. Germline V gives CDR1 SGHVS, CDR2 FNYEAQ. Trimming shortened V by 5 bases and J by 6 bases, and 11 bases separated the two germline ends. The CDR3 loop spans 12 amino acids. CDR3 nucleotide sequence: TGTGCCAGCAGCAGCACAGGGCTCGAGCAGTACTTC. Protein sequence: CASSSTGLEQYF. Full variable domain (remainder filled in from reference TRBV7-6 and TRBJ2-7): GAGVSQSPRYKVTKRGQDVALRCDPISGHVSLYWYRQALGQGPEFLTYFNYEAQQDKSGLPNDRFSAERPEGSISTLTIQRTEQRDSAMYRCASSSTGLEQYFGPGTRLTVT.

V is TRBV5-1 and J is TRBJ2-3; a weak D match, TRBD2 (8 bases). The length of the CDR3 is 18 residues. CDR1 and CDR2 (germline): SGHRS, YFSETQ. Trimming cost V 5 bases and J 4 bases, with 26 bases left between them. The CDR3 protein is CASRSDRSGGVPADTQYF. The CDR3 DNA sequence: TGCGCCAGCAGATCGGACAGGTCGGGGGGGGTCCCGGCAGATACGCAGTATTTT.

This clonotype was detected only a few times. The chain couples TRBV28 to TRBJ2-6; the D call may be TRBD1 or TRBD2 (5 bases each). V lost 6 bases and J 1 base, leaving 16 bases between the germline ends. CDR3 length equals 17 residues. Germline CDR1 reads MDHEN; CDR2 reads SYDVKM. CDR3 coding DNA: TGTGCCAGCAGACCCGGGACCACCTTTTCTGGGGCCAACGTCCTGACTTTC. Protein sequence: CASRPGTTFSGANVLTF.

The V call is TRBV6-2 or TRBV6-3, the J call TRBJ2-5, with D tentatively TRBD1 or TRBD2 (5 bases each). The CDR3 loop spans 14 amino acids. Germline V lookup: CDR1 MNHEY, CDR2 SVGEGT. Deletions cut 10 bases from V and 4 bases from J, with 19 bases between. CDR3 loop: CATGRGVPAETQYF. CDR3 bases: TGTGCCACTGGCCGGGGCGTCCCAGCAGAGACCCAGTACTTC.

Points on this clonotype: A read error is possible here, since a much larger clone lies one base away. This CDR3 reads CSVRDGVEVGELFF. Here the CDR3 DNA reads TGCAGTGTCCGGGACGGGGTCGAGGTCGGGGAGCTGTTTTTT. The gene calls are TRBV20-1 and TRBJ2-2; D is perhaps TRBD1 or TRBD2 (5 bases each). Germline lookup yields CDR1 DFQATT and CDR2 SNEGSKA (reference sequence). V shed 7 bases and J shed 7 bases, with 19 bases lying between them. The CDR3 runs 14 residues.

This clonotype was counted a few times. The rearrangement links TRBV30 to TRBJ1-5; 7 nucleotides agree with TRBD1. The V gene end was trimmed by 3 bases and the J gene end by 1 base; junction bases not matched to a gene: 3. Germline V lookup: CDR1 GTSNPN, CDR2 SVGIG (reference sequence). CDR3 length: 14 residues. The CDR3 nucleotides are TGTGCCTGGAGCCGGGACAGAAGCAATCAGCCCCAGCATTTT. As protein: CAWSRDRSNQPQHF. The whole variable domain, remainder taken from reference TRBV30 and TRBJ1-5, is SQTIHQWPATLVQPVGSPLSLECTVEGTSNPNLYWYRQAAGRGLQLLFYSVGIGQISSEVPQNLSASRPQDRQFILSSKKLLLSDSGFYLCAWSRDRSNQPQHFGDGTRLSIL.